This T cell receptor (beta chain) was recovered during a study of blood T cell repertoires in COVID-19 (dated by TCRdb to the early 2020s). Context from the whole study: Collaborator samples came from the United States, Italy and Spain and covered acute and convalescent phases of COVID-19. The samples were drawn from two sources: the first 160 participants of the ongoing ImmuneRACE study, and approximately 1,300 subjects contributed by 6 global collaborators. The prospective study material was composed of cDNA or gDNA derived from T cells, B-cell-depleted T cells, or PBMCs. Where HLA class I and class II types were available, the types were taken from metadata supplied by the sample provider, not from assay-based typing. The sample metadata nearly always contained a de-identified subject ID, COVID-19 status, age in years and sex. The repertoires were released in a freely available public database meant as a resource for research on the immune response to SARS-CoV-2. Deeply sampled blood TCRbeta repertoires from subjects exposed to, actively infected with, or recovered from COVID-19 were included in the dataset. Results and caveats for the whole study, not just this receptor: Clinical and demographic metadata were provided uncurated, with the amount varying by source and participant.

The immunoSEQ Assay, a bias-controlled multiplex PCR, was used to amplify TCRbeta CDR3 regions from genomic DNA. As for how the authors treated the data: Nucleated cell counts per sample were estimated from amplification of reference gene primers within the assay. To quantify the absolute abundance of each unique TCRbeta CDR3 rearrangement, sequence reads were collapsed and filtered. For each sample, productive Simpson clonality was calculated as the square root of Simpson's diversity index over productive rearrangements. The clones in this table, taken by TCRdb from immuneACCESS, are in-frame only. Not every clone is retained; where verified, under half of the shortfall comes from an unresolved V gene, and the cause of the rest is unknown. D and trimming were read from the DNA, whereas the V and J calls and clone size are those reported in that table. Here the sample has 90,000 or so clones; under 90% occur a single time. Approximately 5.4% of the sample goes to the ten largest clones.

Notes on this clone: The clone's antigen remains unknown. No much larger clone is present one base from it, and per-base qualities are unavailable.

One collaborating source in Seattle enrolled patients while the patients were actively infected and followed the patients over time throughout the course of disease. Collaborating institutions collected whole blood in K2EDTA tubes following their own protocols. Collaborator samples were shipped for TCRbeta analysis as frozen whole blood, isolated PBMCs, or DNA extracted from either sample type. CDR1 SGHTA and CDR2 FQGTGA are derived from the germline V gene. Trimming removed 6 bases from V and 6 bases from J; the gene matches leave 7 bases unexplained. The CDR3, cysteine through phenylalanine, is 15 amino acids long. Of the read, only the CDR3 DNA is kept; its 45 bases are in frame from base 1.

The sequence was collected from a man between 60 and 75 years old with COVID-19, enrolled during active disease. The sequencing input was peripheral blood. In this chain, TRBV7-3 is recombined with TRBJ2-1, with TRBD2 matching 11 junction bases. The CDR3 region reads CASSSLAGGANEQFF. The DNA is as follows: TGTGCCAGCAGTTCTCTAGCGGGAGGTGCCAATGAGCAGTTCTTC.